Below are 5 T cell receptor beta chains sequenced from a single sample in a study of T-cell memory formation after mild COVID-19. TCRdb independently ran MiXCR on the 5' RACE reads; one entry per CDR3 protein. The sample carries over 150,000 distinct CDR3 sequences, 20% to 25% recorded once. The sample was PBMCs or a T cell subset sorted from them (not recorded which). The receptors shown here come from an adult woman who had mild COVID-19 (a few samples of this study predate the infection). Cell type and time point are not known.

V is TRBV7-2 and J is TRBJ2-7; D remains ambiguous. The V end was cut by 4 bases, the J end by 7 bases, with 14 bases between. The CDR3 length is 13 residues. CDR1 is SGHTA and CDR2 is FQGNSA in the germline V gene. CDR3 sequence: CASSSTDRREQYF. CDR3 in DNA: TGTGCCAGCAGCTCCACCGACCGGCGGGAGCAGTACTTC.

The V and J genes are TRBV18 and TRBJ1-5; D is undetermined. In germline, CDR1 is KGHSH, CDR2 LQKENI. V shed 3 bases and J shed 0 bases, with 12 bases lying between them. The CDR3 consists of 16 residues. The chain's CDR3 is CASSPFGENSNQPQHF. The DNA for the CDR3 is TGTGCCAGCTCACCTTTTGGGGAAAATAGCAATCAGCCCCAGCATTTT.

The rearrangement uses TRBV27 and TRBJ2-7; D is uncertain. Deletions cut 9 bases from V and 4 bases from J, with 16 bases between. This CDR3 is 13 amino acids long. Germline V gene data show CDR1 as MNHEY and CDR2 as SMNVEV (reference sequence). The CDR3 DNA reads TGTGCCAGTATGAGCTTGGGGAATTACGAGCAGTACTTC. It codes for CASMSLGNYEQYF.

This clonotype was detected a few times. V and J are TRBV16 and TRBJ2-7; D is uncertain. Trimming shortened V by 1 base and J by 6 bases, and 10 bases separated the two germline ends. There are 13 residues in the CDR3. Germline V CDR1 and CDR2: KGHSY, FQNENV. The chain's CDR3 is CASSQFLLIEQYF. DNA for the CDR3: TGTGCCAGCAGCCAATTTTTGTTAATCGAGCAGTACTTC.

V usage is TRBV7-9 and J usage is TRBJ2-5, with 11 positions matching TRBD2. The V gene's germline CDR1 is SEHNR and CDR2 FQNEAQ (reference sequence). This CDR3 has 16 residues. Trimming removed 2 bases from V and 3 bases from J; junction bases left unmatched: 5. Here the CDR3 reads CASSLLTSGAEETQYF. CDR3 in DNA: TGTGCCAGCAGCTTATTGACTAGCGGGGCTGAAGAGACCCAGTACTTC.